The T cell receptor beta chain under discussion was sequenced for a study of T-cell memory formation after mild COVID-19. The table lists this clonotype with many counts. TCRdb used MiXCR to reprocess the 5' RACE reads, holding one entry per CDR3 protein. The table has approximately 440,000 distinct CDR3 sequences, approximately 20% seen once. The CDR3 consists of 14 residues. V lost 4 bases and J 3 bases, leaving 13 bases between the germline ends. Germline V gives CDR1 SGHRS, CDR2 YFSETQ. The sequence derives from an adult woman who had mild COVID-19 (a few samples of this study predate the infection). Cell type and time point are not known. The rearrangement uses TRBV5-1 and TRBJ1-2; no clear D gene. The specimen was PBMCs or a T cell subset sorted from them (not recorded which). CDR3 protein: CASSQLTPDYGYTF. The CDR3 nucleotides are TGCGCCAGCAGCCAACTTACCCCGGACTATGGCTACACCTTC. The whole variable domain, remainder taken from reference TRBV5-1 and TRBJ1-2, is KAGVTQTPRYLIKTRGQQVTLSCSPISGHRSVSWYQQTPGQGLQFLFEYFSETQRNKGNFPGRFSGRQFSNSRSEMNVSTLELGDSALYLCASSQLTPDYGYTFGSGTRLTVV.